These 21 T cell receptor beta chains were all obtained from the same sample, sequenced in a study of monozygotic twins with inflammatory bowel disease. From the 5' RACE reads, TCRdb lists one entry per CDR3 protein and no DNA. The table lists approximately 150,000 distinct CDR3 sequences. Input material: blood. The receptors originated from a human donor with ulcerative colitis or Crohn's disease, or a healthy co-twin of an affected twin (not recorded which).

V and J are TRBV5-6 and TRBJ2-4; lacking DNA, the TRBD1 call made by TCRdb goes unchecked. The germline V gene encodes CDR1 SGHDT and CDR2 YYEEEE. CDR3 size: 16 residues. The CDR3 spells CASSTPGQLAKNIQYF.

This chain connects TRBV7-8 to TRBJ2-1; absent DNA, TCRdb's TRBD1 call cannot be checked. Germline CDR1 is SGHVS and CDR2 is FQNEAQ. CDR3 size: 13 residues. The CDR3: CASSLTRGRGQFF.

CDR3 amino acids: CSAPGLAGGLINEQYF. This chain joins TRBV20-1 and TRBJ2-7; with no DNA, the TCRdb D assignment of TRBD2 cannot be verified. Germline CDR1 reads DFQATT; CDR2 reads SNEGSKA (reference sequence). The CDR3 loop spans 16 amino acids.

The chain recombines TRBV5-1 with TRBJ2-1; TCRdb indicates TRBD2, and absent DNA this call remains unverified. The CDR3 loop spans 15 amino acids. From germline, CDR1 is SGHRS and CDR2 YFSETQ. The CDR3 region is CASSRLAGGPNEQFF.

The chain couples TRBV27 to TRBJ2-7; without DNA, the TCRdb call of TRBD1 cannot be checked. Germline V gene sequence: CDR1 MNHEY, CDR2 SMNVEV (reference sequence). CDR3 length: 13 amino acids. This CDR3 reads CASSLSWGGEQYF.

The chain links TRBV20-1 to TRBJ2-2; the TRBD1 assignment by TCRdb is unverifiable without DNA. Germline CDR1 DFQATT, CDR2 SNEGSKA (reference sequence). The CDR3 consists of 16 residues. This CDR3 is CSARNRGNEYTGEPFF.

This chain joins TRBV7-6 and TRBJ1-5. This CDR3 contains 14 residues. The germline V gene has CDR1 SGHVS and CDR2 FNYEAQ. This CDR3 is CASSLDTYNQPQHF.

This chain links TRBV12-3 or TRBV12-4 with TRBJ1-1. This CDR3 is built from 14 residues. CDR3 sequence reads: CASSRPTGNTEAFF.

The chain couples TRBV29-1 to TRBJ2-3; checking the TCRdb D call of TRBD1 is not possible without DNA. Germline assignment: CDR1 SQVTM and CDR2 ANQGSEA. The CDR3 spans 11 residues. The chain's CDR3 is CSARDPDTQYF.

The chain joins TRBV7-3 to TRBJ2-2. Germline V gene data show CDR1 as SGHTA and CDR2 as FQGTGA. The CDR3 has 13 residues. The CDR3 is CASSSLNTGELFF.

CDR3 residues: CAISRDPGQGNTEAFF. V is TRBV12-3 or TRBV12-4 and J is TRBJ1-1; TCRdb designates TRBD1, a call that cannot be tested without DNA. CDR3 length: 16 amino acids.

The rearrangement links TRBV20-1 to TRBJ1-1. This CDR3 spans 15 amino acids. From germline, CDR1 is DFQATT and CDR2 SNEGSKA (reference sequence). CDR3 loop: CSARDTVRVRTEAFF.

The chain has TRBV5-1 and TRBJ2-2. CDR3 length equals 15 residues. Germline assignment: CDR1 SGHRS and CDR2 YFSETQ. The CDR3 protein is CASSLGLTLTGELFF. Full variable domain (outside the CDR3, taken from reference TRBV5-1 and TRBJ2-2): KAGVTQTPRYLIKTRGQQVTLSCSPISGHRSVSWYQQTPGQGLQFLFEYFSETQRNKGNFPGRFSGRQFSNSRSEMNVSTLELGDSALYLCASSLGLTLTGELFFGEGSRLTVL.

The chain is built from TRBV5-1 and TRBJ2-7; TCRdb gives TRBD1 as the D gene, but with no DNA this cannot be confirmed. This CDR3 is 17 amino acids long. Germline lookup yields CDR1 SGHRS and CDR2 YFSETQ. The CDR3 is CASSLAAPGQGAHEQYF.

The chain has TRBV11-2 and TRBJ2-5; TCRdb reports TRBD1, a call that lacks DNA to check it against. Germline V lookup: CDR1 SGHAT, CDR2 FQNNGV. The CDR3 has 16 residues. The CDR3 is CASSLVYRARQETQYF.

The chain's CDR3 is CASSADRGKETQYF. The V and J genes are TRBV18 and TRBJ2-5; the D call of TRBD1 rests on TCRdb alone, since no DNA is present to check it. Germline values: CDR1 KGHSH, CDR2 LQKENI. CDR3 length: 14 amino acids.

The V gene is TRBV7-2, the J gene TRBJ1-1. The CDR3 has 14 residues. Germline loops: CDR1 SGHTA, CDR2 FQGNSA. The CDR3 here is CASSLVGSNTEAFF.

The gene calls are TRBV15 and TRBJ1-5. CDR1 LNHNV and CDR2 YYDKDF come from the germline V gene (reference sequence). This CDR3 comprises 17 residues. The CDR3 loop reads CATSRETKDYSNQPQHF.

This rearrangement joins TRBV7-2 to TRBJ1-2; TCRdb's D call of TRBD1 is untestable without DNA. CDR1 is SGHTA, CDR2 FQGNSA, per germline. The CDR3 sequence is 15 residues long. CDR3: CASSSRGTGVKSVRF.

The chain uses TRBV18 and TRBJ1-5; there is no DNA to check the TCRdb D call of TRBD1. Germline V gene lookup returns CDR1 KGHSH and CDR2 LQKENI. The CDR3 sequence is 14 residues long. CDR3 sequence: CASSPQGSHQPQHF.

The V and J genes are TRBV30 and TRBJ2-5; TCRdb selects TRBD2, and the lack of DNA leaves this call unchecked. CDR3 length: 13 residues. In germline, CDR1 is GTSNPN, CDR2 SVGIG (reference sequence). Here the CDR3 reads CAWSVRLRETQYF.